The entry that follows covers one T cell receptor (beta chain) sequence. This sample stems from a study of OX40 agonist ivuxolimab in advanced cancers. Here immunoSEQ multiplex PCR was the method, and the copy in TCRdb shows in-frame clones only, minus some. The sample records fewer than 75,000 clones, roughly 87% being singletons. The clonotype was recovered from an adult with an advanced solid tumor such as melanoma, head and neck, liver or kidney cancer. The specimen comprised CD4+ or CD8+ T cells sorted from blood, sampled in a trial of the OX40 agonist ivuxolimab.

The CDR3 nucleotides read TGTGCCAGCAGTGAAAGGTTCCCCGGACAGGGGCACAGCTACGAGCAGTACTTC. This gives the protein CASSERFPGQGHSYEQYF. The rearrangement joins TRBV6-1 to TRBJ2-7, with 9 bases lining up with TRBD1. With 2 bases clipped from V and 3 bases from J, the junction kept 14 bases outside the gene matches. The CDR3 is made up of 18 amino acids. Germline CDR1 and CDR2: MNHNS and SASEGT.